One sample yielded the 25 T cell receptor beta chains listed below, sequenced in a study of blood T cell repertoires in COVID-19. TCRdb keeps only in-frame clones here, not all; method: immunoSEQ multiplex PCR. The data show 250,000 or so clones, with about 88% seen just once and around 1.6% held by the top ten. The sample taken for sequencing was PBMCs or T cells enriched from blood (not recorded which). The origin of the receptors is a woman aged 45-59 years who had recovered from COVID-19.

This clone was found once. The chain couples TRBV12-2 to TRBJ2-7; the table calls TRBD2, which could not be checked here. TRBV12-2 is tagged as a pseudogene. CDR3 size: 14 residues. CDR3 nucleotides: TGTGCAAGTCGCTTAGCGCAACGGCGGGACGAGCAGTACTTC. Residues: CASRLAQRRDEQYF.

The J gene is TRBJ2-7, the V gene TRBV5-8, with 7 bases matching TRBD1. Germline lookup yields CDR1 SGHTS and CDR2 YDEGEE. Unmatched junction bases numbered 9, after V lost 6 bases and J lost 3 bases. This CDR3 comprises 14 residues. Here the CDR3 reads CASTGTAFRYEQYF. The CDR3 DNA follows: TGTGCCAGCACCGGGACAGCCTTTCGCTACGAGCAGTACTTC.

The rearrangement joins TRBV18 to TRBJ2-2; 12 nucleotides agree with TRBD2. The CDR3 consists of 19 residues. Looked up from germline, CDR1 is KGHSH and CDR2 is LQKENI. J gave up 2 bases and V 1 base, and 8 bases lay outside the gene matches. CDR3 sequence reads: CASSPRATSGSRNTGELFF. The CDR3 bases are TGTGCCAGCTCACCACGGGCGACTAGCGGGAGTCGTAACACCGGGGAGCTGTTTTTT.

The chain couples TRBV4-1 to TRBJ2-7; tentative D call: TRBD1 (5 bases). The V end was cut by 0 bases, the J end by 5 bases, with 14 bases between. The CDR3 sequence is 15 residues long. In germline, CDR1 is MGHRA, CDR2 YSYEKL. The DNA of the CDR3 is TGCGCCAGCAGCCAAGACGCAGGGTCGTTCAACGAGCAGTACTTC. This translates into CASSQDAGSFNEQYF.

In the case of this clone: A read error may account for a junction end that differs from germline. The CDR3: CASRSDAGSGNF. The CDR3 coding sequence is TGTGCCAGCAGGTCGGATGCAGGTTCCGGTAACTTC. The J gene is TRBJ2-5, the V gene TRBV2; D call uncertain. The CDR3 length is 12 residues. Germline values: CDR1 SNHLY, CDR2 FYNNEI. The full variable domain, completed using reference TRBV2 and TRBJ2-5, is EPEVTQTPSHQVTQMGQEVILRCVPISNHLYFYWYRQILGQKVEFLVSFYNNEISEKSEIFDDQFSVERPDGSNFTLKIRSTKLEDSAMYFCASRSDAGSGNFGPGTRLLVL.

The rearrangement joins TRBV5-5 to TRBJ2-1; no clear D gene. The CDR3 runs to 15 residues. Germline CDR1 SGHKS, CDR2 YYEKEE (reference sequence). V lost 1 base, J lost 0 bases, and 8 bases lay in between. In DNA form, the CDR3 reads TGTGCCAGCAGCTTGCGCACCAGCTCCTACAATGAGCAGTTCTTC. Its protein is CASSLRTSSYNEQFF.

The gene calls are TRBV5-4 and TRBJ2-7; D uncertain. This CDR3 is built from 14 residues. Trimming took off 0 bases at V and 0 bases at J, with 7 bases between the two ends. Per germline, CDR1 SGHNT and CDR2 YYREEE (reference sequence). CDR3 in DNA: TGTGCCAGCAGCTTGGCAGGTAACTCCTACGAGCAGTACTTC. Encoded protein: CASSLAGNSYEQYF. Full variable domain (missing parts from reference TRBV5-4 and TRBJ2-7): ETGVTQSPTHLIKTRGQQVTLRCSSQSGHNTVSWYQQALGQGPQFIFQYYREEENGRGNFPPRFSGLQFPNYSSELNVNALELDDSALYLCASSLAGNSYEQYFGPGTRLTVT.

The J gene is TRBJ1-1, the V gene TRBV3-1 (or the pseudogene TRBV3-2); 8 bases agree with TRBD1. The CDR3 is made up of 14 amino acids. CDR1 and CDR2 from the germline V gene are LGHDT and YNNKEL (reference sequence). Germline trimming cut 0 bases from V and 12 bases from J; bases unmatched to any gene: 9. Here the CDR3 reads CASSQDLDRDMSFF. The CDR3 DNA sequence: TGTGCCAGCAGCCAAGATCTGGACAGGGATATGTCTTTCTTT.

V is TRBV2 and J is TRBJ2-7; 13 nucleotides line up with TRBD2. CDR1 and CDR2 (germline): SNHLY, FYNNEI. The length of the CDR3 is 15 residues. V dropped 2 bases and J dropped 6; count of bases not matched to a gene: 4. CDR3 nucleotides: TGTGCCAGCAGTGAATTGGGACTAGCGGGAAGCGAGCAGTACTTC. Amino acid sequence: CASSELGLAGSEQYF.

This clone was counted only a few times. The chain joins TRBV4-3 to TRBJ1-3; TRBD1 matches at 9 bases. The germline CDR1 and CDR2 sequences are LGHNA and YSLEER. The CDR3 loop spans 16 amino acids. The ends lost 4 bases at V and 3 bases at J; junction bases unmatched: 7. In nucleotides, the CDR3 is TGCGCCAGCAGCCGAGAGACAGGGGGAAGTGGAAACACCATATATTTT. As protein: CASSRETGGSGNTIYF.

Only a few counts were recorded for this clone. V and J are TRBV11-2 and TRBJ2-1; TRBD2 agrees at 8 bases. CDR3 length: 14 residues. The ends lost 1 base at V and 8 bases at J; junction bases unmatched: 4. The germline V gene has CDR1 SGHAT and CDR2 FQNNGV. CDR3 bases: TGTGCCAGCAGCTTAGTAGGTAGCGGGGATGAGCAGTTCTTC. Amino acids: CASSLVGSGDEQFF. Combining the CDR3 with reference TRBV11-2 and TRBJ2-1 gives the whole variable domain EAGVAQSPRYKIIEKRQSVAFWCNPISGHATLYWYQQILGQGPKLLIQFQNNGVVDDSQLPKDRFSAERLKGVDSTLKIQPAKLEDSAVYLCASSLVGSGDEQFFGPGTRLTVL.

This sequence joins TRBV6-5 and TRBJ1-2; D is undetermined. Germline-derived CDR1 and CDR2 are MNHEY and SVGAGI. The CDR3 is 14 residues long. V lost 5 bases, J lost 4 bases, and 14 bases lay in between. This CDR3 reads CASSILTTPYGYTF. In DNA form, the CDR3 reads TGTGCCAGCAGTATATTGACAACCCCCTATGGCTACACCTTC.

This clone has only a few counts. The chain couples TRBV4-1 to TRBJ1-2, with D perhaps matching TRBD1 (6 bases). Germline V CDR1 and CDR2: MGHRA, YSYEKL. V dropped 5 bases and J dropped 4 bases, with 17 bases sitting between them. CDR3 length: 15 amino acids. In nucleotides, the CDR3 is TGCGCCAGCAGCGGACGTCAGGGGCAGATCTATGGCTACACCTTC. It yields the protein CASSGRQGQIYGYTF.

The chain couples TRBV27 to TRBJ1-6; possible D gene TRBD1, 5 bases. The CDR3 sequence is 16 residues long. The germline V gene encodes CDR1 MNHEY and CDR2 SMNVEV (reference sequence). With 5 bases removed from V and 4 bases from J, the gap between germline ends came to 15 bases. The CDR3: CASSLQGGKYNSPLHF. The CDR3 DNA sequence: TGTGCCAGCAGTCTCCAGGGAGGGAAGTATAATTCACCCCTCCACTTT.

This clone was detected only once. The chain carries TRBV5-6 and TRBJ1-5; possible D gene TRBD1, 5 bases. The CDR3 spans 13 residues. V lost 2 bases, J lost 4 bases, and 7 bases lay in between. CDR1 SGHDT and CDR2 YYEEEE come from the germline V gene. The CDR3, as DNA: TGTGCCAGCAGCTTATCAGGGAATCAGCCCCAGCATTTT. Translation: CASSLSGNQPQHF.

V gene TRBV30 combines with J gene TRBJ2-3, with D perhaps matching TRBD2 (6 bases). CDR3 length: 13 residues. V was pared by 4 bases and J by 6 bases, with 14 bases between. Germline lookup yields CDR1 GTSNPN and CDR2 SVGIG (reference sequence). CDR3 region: CAWTGGSGDTQYF. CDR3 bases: TGTGCCTGGACTGGAGGGAGTGGCGATACGCAGTATTTT.

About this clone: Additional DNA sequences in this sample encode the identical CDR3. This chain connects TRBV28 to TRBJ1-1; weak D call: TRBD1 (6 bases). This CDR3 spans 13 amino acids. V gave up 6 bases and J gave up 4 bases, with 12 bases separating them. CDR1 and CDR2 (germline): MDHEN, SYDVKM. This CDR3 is CASRRQVTTEAFF. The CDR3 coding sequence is TGTGCCAGCAGGAGACAGGTAACCACTGAAGCTTTCTTT. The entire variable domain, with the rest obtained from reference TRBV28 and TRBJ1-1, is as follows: DVKVTQSSRYLVKRTGEKVFLECVQDMDHENMFWYRQDPGLGLRLIYFSYDVKMKEKGDIPEGYSVSREKKERFSLILESASTNQTSMYLCASRRQVTTEAFFGQGTRLTVV.

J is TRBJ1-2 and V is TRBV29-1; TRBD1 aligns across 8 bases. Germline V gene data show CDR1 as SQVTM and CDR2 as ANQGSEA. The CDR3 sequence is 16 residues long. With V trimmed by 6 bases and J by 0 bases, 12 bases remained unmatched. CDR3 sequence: CSVVRDRTNSNYGYTF. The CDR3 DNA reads TGCAGCGTGGTCCGGGACAGGACCAACTCTAACTATGGCTACACCTTC.

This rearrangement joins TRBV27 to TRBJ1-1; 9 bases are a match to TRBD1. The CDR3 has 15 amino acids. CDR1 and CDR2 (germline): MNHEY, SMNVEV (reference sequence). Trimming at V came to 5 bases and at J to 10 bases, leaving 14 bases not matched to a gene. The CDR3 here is CASSAYRDRVPGAFF. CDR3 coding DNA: TGTGCCAGCAGTGCGTACCGGGACAGGGTACCCGGAGCTTTCTTT.

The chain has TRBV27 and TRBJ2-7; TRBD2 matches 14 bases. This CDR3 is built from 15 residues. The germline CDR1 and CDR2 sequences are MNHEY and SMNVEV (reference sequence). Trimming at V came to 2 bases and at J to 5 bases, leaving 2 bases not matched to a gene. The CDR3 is CASSLGTSGSDEQYF. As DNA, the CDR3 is TGTGCCAGCAGTTTAGGGACTAGCGGGAGTGACGAGCAGTACTTC.

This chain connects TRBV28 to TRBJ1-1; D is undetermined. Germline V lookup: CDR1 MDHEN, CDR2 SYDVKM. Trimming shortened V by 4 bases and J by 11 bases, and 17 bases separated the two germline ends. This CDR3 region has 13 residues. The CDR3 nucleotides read TGTGCCAGCAGTTCCGATAACCCACCTGGCGCTTTCTTT. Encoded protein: CASSSDNPPGAFF.

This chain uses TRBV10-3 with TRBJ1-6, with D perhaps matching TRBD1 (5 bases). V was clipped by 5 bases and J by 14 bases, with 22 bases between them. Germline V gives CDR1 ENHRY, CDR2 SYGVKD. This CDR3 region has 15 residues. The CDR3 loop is CAISFTGSEGSALHF. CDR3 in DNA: TGTGCCATCAGTTTTACCGGGAGCGAGGGGTCGGCCCTCCACTTT.

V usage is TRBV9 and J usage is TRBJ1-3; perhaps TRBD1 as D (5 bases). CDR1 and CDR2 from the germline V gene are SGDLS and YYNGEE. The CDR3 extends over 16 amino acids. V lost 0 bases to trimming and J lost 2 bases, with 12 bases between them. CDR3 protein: CASSVGGTAPGNTIYF. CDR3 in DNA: TGTGCCAGCAGCGTAGGGGGGACTGCGCCTGGAAACACCATATATTTT.

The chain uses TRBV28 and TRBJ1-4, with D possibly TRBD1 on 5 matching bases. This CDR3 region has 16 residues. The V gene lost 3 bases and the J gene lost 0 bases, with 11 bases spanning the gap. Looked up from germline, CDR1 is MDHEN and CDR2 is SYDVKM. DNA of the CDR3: TGTGCCAGCAGTTTGAAAGGGGTTTCAACTAATGAAAAACTGTTTTTT. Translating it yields CASSLKGVSTNEKLFF. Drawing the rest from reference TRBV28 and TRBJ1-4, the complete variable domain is DVKVTQSSRYLVKRTGEKVFLECVQDMDHENMFWYRQDPGLGLRLIYFSYDVKMKEKGDIPEGYSVSREKKERFSLILESASTNQTSMYLCASSLKGVSTNEKLFFGSGTQLSVL.

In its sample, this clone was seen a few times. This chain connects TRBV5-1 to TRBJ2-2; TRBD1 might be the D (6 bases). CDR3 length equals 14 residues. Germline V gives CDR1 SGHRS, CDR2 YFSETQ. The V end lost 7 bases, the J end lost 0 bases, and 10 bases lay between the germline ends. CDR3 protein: CASLQGTNTGELFF. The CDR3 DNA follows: TGCGCCAGCCTACAGGGCACGAACACCGGGGAGCTGTTTTTT.